A single T cell receptor (beta chain) is shown here with its context. This sample was included in a study of blood T cell repertoires in COVID-19. The data were produced by immunoSEQ multiplex PCR, yet TCRdb's version contains in-frame clones alone and is incomplete. The data show fewer than 70,000 clones, around 80% seen once. The CDR3 totals 16 residues. Trimming shortened V by 4 bases and J by 6 bases, and 17 bases separated the two germline ends. Germline CDR1 reads SGHTS; CDR2 reads YDEGEE. The chain uses TRBV5-8 and TRBJ1-6; no definite D call. Material: peripheral blood. The receptor was derived from an elderly woman with acute or convalescent COVID-19. The CDR3 bases are TGTGCCAGCAGCCTACGGGATCTCGAGGTTAATTCACCCCTCCACTTT. As protein: CASSLRDLEVNSPLHF.